A single sample is the source of the 9 T cell receptor beta chains below, sequenced in a study of blood T cell repertoires in COVID-19. Generated by immunoSEQ multiplex PCR, the TCRdb table keeps only in-frame clones and is missing some. Found here are about 64,000 clones, 85% to 90% of them singletons; the top ten hold roughly 3.2%. The source material was peripheral blood. All receptors derive from a man aged 50-59 years with active COVID-19.

This clone appeared once. The chain employs TRBV5-1 and TRBJ1-1, with a weak D call TRBD1 (5 bases). The CDR3 length is 13 residues. Germline values: CDR1 SGHRS, CDR2 YFSETQ. V was shortened by 1 base and J by 5 bases, with 9 bases between the two germline ends. The CDR3: CASSLIPGTEAFF. CDR3 bases: TGCGCCAGCAGCTTGATACCAGGGACTGAAGCTTTCTTT.

The chain recombines TRBV11-2 with TRBJ2-3, with TRBD2 identical over 9 bases. V gave up 0 bases and J gave up 2 bases; unmatched junction bases: 3. CDR1 SGHAT and CDR2 FQNNGV come from the germline V gene. CDR3 length: 16 amino acids. CDR3 sequence: CASSLDPSGATDTQYF. Here the CDR3 DNA reads TGTGCCAGCAGCTTAGATCCTAGCGGGGCCACAGATACGCAGTATTTT.

The chain carries TRBV24-1 and TRBJ2-1; 13 bases fit TRBD2. Germline V lookup: CDR1 KGHDR, CDR2 SFDVKD. With V trimmed by 3 bases and J by 6 bases, 4 bases remained unmatched. This CDR3 is 16 amino acids long. The chain's CDR3 is CATSDGLAGAFNEQFF. The CDR3 DNA follows: TGTGCCACCAGTGATGGACTAGCGGGAGCGTTCAATGAGCAGTTCTTC.

This rearrangement joins TRBV10-1 to TRBJ2-3; TRBD2 agrees at 8 bases. CDR1 and CDR2 from the germline V gene are WNHNN and SYGVQD (reference sequence). The CDR3 runs 14 residues. The junction had 7 bases not matched to a gene; V was cut back by 6 bases and J by 5 bases. Here the CDR3 DNA reads TGCGCCAGCAGGGCCGGGACTAGTAAAGATACGCAGTATTTT. Protein product: CASRAGTSKDTQYF.

This chain uses TRBV19 with TRBJ2-3, with TRBD2 as a possible D gene (6 bases). The CDR3 length is 14 residues. The V gene lost 8 bases and the J gene lost 2 bases, with 14 bases spanning the gap. Per germline, CDR1 LNHDA and CDR2 SQIVND (reference sequence). The CDR3 spells CASRPAGPTDTQYF. DNA for the CDR3: TGTGCCAGTCGGCCAGCGGGCCCCACAGATACGCAGTATTTT.

This clone was seen a single time. The chain employs TRBV25-1 and TRBJ2-7, with 9 bases identical to TRBD1. J lost 2 bases, V lost 4 bases, and 6 bases had no gene match. Germline CDR1 is MGHDK and CDR2 is SYGVNS. The CDR3 covers 15 residues. CDR3: CASSGKGQGTYEQYF. CDR3 in DNA: TGTGCCAGCAGTGGGAAAGGACAGGGGACCTACGAGCAGTACTTC.

This clone was found a few times. The DNA of the CDR3 is TGTGCCAGCAGCCCGCGGGACAGGGCCCCCTACGAGCAGTACTTC. This sequence encodes CASSPRDRAPYEQYF. This sequence joins TRBV5-4 and TRBJ2-7, with TRBD1 identical over 9 bases. This CDR3 region has 15 residues. V lost 4 bases to trimming and J lost 2 bases; unmatched junction nucleotides: 7. Germline values: CDR1 SGHNT, CDR2 YYREEE (reference sequence).

This clone showed up just a few times. The rearrangement links TRBV10-3 to TRBJ1-2; tentatively, D is TRBD1 (6 bases). Germline loops: CDR1 ENHRY, CDR2 SYGVKD. V was cut by 0 bases and J by 3 bases, with 11 bases left in between. This CDR3 has 15 amino acids. CDR3 DNA: TGTGCCATCAGTGAGTCGGGCGCAGGGGACTATGGCTACACCTTC. Translation gives CAISESGAGDYGYTF.

This clone was seen just once. The V gene is TRBV4-1, the J gene TRBJ2-7, with D maybe TRBD2 (6 bases). From germline, CDR1 is MGHRA and CDR2 YSYEKL. V was pared by 2 bases and J by 0 bases, with 11 bases between. This CDR3 comprises 15 residues. The chain's CDR3 is CASSQRDFSSYEQYF. The CDR3 bases are TGCGCCAGCAGCCAACGGGACTTTAGCTCCTACGAGCAGTACTTC.